These T cell receptor beta chains were read from a single sample in a study of T cell repertoires in cytomegalovirus infection. These receptors' antigens are unknown. MiXCR, run by TCRdb on the reads, gives a single entry per CDR3 protein. The data hold 700,000 to 850,000 distinct CDR3 sequences, with about 33% observed a single time. The sample in question was cultured CD8+ T cells from PBMCs, obtained from culture after CMV antigen stimulation. These TCRs come from a human donor in good health (CMV status not recorded). Some clones in this sample may be carry-over from other donors' samples. The CDR3 runs from the conserved cysteine through the conserved F or W. D genes are given only for firm matches. Clone size appears in some rows only: once, few, many, or a class for an expanded clone.

D gene: NA
V gene: TRBV6-2/TRBV6-3
J gene: TRBJ2-1
clone size: NA
CDR3 protein: CASTGVTYNEQFF
CDR3 DNA: TGTGCCAGCACGGGGGTCACCTACAATGAGCAGTTCTTC

D gene: NA
V gene: TRBV7-6
J gene: TRBJ1-2
clone size: many
CDR3 protein: CASSLGREGSGYTF
CDR3 DNA: TGTGCCAGCAGCTTAGGCAGGGAGGGGTCTGGCTACACCTTC

D gene: TRBD1
V gene: TRBV4-3
J gene: TRBJ2-5
clone size: NA
CDR3 protein: CASSQDRQTGEQETQYF
CDR3 DNA: TGCGCCAGCAGCCAAGATCGTCAGACAGGGGAACAAGAGACCCAGTACTTC

D gene: NA
V gene: TRBV6-1
J gene: TRBJ2-1
clone size: few
CDR3 protein: CASGGQSYNEQFF
CDR3 DNA: TGTGCCAGCGGTGGACAGTCCTACAATGAGCAGTTCTTC

D gene: NA
V gene: TRBV14
J gene: TRBJ1-6
clone size: once
CDR3 protein: CASSQERTSSYNSPLHF
CDR3 DNA: TGTGCCAGCAGCCAAGAGCGCACGAGCTCCTATAATTCACCCCTCCACTTT

D gene: TRBD1
V gene: TRBV6-4
J gene: TRBJ2-3
clone size: many
CDR3 protein: CASSAGGSSTDTQYF
CDR3 DNA: TGTGCCAGCAGTGCAGGGGGCTCTAGCACAGATACGCAGTATTTT

D gene: TRBD1
V gene: TRBV6-5
J gene: TRBJ1-5
clone size: NA
CDR3 protein: CASSYSRLQGAIGDQPQHF
CDR3 DNA: TGTGCCAGCAGTTACTCGAGGTTGCAGGGGGCGATTGGTGATCAGCCCCAGCATTTT

D gene: NA
V gene: TRBV29-1
J gene: TRBJ1-2
clone size: NA
CDR3 protein: CSVERDPFYGYTF
CDR3 DNA: TGCAGCGTTGAAAGGGACCCGTTTTATGGCTACACCTTC

D gene: NA
V gene: TRBV7-3
J gene: TRBJ2-2
clone size: NA
CDR3 protein: CASSPPETGNTGELFF
CDR3 DNA: TGTGCCAGCAGCCCCCCCGAGACAGGAAACACTGGGGAGCTGTTTTTT

D gene: NA
V gene: TRBV7-2
J gene: TRBJ2-7
clone size: many
CDR3 protein: CASSLPPYEQYF
CDR3 DNA: TGTGCCAGCAGCCTCCCCCCCTACGAGCAGTACTTC

D gene: NA
V gene: TRBV6-5
J gene: TRBJ2-2
clone size: NA
CDR3 protein: CASSYGMNTGELFF
CDR3 DNA: TGTGCCAGCAGTTACGGAATGAACACCGGGGAGCTGTTTTTT

D gene: TRBD1
V gene: TRBV12-3/TRBV12-4
J gene: TRBJ2-3
clone size: NA
CDR3 protein: CASSFSTGIETDTQYF
CDR3 DNA: TGTGCCAGCAGTTTTTCGACAGGGATCGAGACAGATACGCAGTATTTT

D gene: TRBD1
V gene: TRBV7-9
J gene: TRBJ2-1
clone size: many
CDR3 protein: CASSPGQGLLKGQFF
CDR3 DNA: TGTGCCAGCAGCCCCGGACAGGGGCTCCTCAAAGGCCAGTTCTTC

D gene: TRBD1
V gene: TRBV12-3/TRBV12-4
J gene: TRBJ2-1
clone size: many
CDR3 protein: CASSFRTGMHEQFF
CDR3 DNA: TGTGCCAGCAGTTTTCGGACAGGGATGCATGAGCAGTTCTTC

D gene: NA
V gene: TRBV27
J gene: TRBJ1-2
clone size: few
CDR3 protein: CASSLSGQGFNYGYTF
CDR3 DNA: TGTGCCAGCAGTTTATCAGGGCAGGGGTTTAACTATGGCTACACCTTC

D gene: TRBD1
V gene: TRBV19
J gene: TRBJ1-1
clone size: once
CDR3 protein: CASTLGQGAFTEAFF
CDR3 DNA: TGTGCCAGTACACTAGGACAGGGGGCGTTCACTGAAGCTTTCTTT

D gene: TRBD2
V gene: TRBV5-4
J gene: TRBJ2-3
clone size: few
CDR3 protein: CASSLGLAGASDTQYF
CDR3 DNA: TGTGCCAGCAGCTTGGGCCTAGCGGGGGCCTCAGATACGCAGTATTTT

D gene: TRBD2
V gene: TRBV20-1
J gene: TRBJ2-3
clone size: many
CDR3 protein: CSAPGTSGGASDTQYF
CDR3 DNA: TGCAGTGCCCCAGGGACTAGCGGGGGGGCTTCAGATACGCAGTATTTT

D gene: NA
V gene: TRBV6-8
J gene: TRBJ1-4
clone size: NA
CDR3 protein: CASSPTGVATNEKLFF
CDR3 DNA: TGTGCCAGCAGCCCGACAGGAGTTGCAACTAATGAAAAACTGTTTTTT

D gene: TRBD1
V gene: TRBV7-9
J gene: TRBJ1-1
clone size: NA
CDR3 protein: CASSSGTGFFLEAFF
CDR3 DNA: TGTGCCAGCAGCTCCGGGACAGGGTTCTTTTTGGAAGCTTTCTTT

D gene: NA
V gene: TRBV6-2/TRBV6-3
J gene: TRBJ2-1
clone size: NA
CDR3 protein: CASSYSPGARYNEQFF
CDR3 DNA: TGTGCCAGCAGTTACTCGCCCGGGGCGCGTTACAATGAGCAGTTCTTC

D gene: NA
V gene: TRBV7-9
J gene: TRBJ1-3
clone size: few
CDR3 protein: CASSPPAGGSGNTIYF
CDR3 DNA: TGTGCCAGCAGCCCCCCGGCAGGAGGTTCTGGAAACACCATATATTTT

D gene: TRBD1
V gene: TRBV19
J gene: TRBJ1-2
clone size: NA
CDR3 protein: CATGQGRFGYTF
CDR3 DNA: TGTGCCACCGGACAGGGGAGGTTTGGCTACACCTTC

D gene: TRBD1
V gene: TRBV7-9
J gene: TRBJ1-2
clone size: few
CDR3 protein: CASSWAQGADDYGYTF
CDR3 DNA: TGTGCCAGCAGCTGGGCACAGGGGGCGGATGACTATGGCTACACCTTC

D gene: NA
V gene: TRBV12-5
J gene: TRBJ2-3
clone size: few
CDR3 protein: CASGIPLGYSADTQYF
CDR3 DNA: TGTGCTAGTGGTATCCCACTAGGCTACAGCGCAGATACGCAGTATTTT

D gene: NA
V gene: TRBV6-5
J gene: TRBJ1-2
clone size: NA
CDR3 protein: CASSYSGGHRKNYGYTF
CDR3 DNA: TGTGCCAGCAGTTACTCGGGAGGACACAGGAAGAACTATGGCTACACCTTC

D gene: NA
V gene: TRBV5-5
J gene: TRBJ2-7
clone size: NA
CDR3 protein: CASSLRFRAGGTYEQYF
CDR3 DNA: TGTGCCAGCAGCTTGAGGTTTCGCGCAGGGGGGACCTACGAGCAGTACTTC

D gene: NA
V gene: TRBV11-2
J gene: TRBJ1-1
clone size: few
CDR3 protein: CASTISRGYRVMNTEAFF
CDR3 DNA: TGTGCCAGCACCATTTCGAGGGGCTACAGGGTAATGAACACTGAAGCTTTCTTT

D gene: TRBD2
V gene: TRBV9
J gene: TRBJ2-1
clone size: NA
CDR3 protein: CASSPGTSGGAAGRQFF
CDR3 DNA: TGTGCCAGCAGCCCCGGGACTAGCGGGGGGGCCGCTGGAAGACAGTTCTTC

D gene: NA
V gene: TRBV7-9
J gene: TRBJ1-3
clone size: many
CDR3 protein: CASILPRVLGNTIYF
CDR3 DNA: TGTGCCAGCATACTGCCGAGGGTGCTAGGAAACACCATATATTTT

D gene: TRBD1
V gene: TRBV7-2
J gene: TRBJ1-6
clone size: NA
CDR3 protein: CAGSLPPGTGYSPLHF
CDR3 DNA: TGTGCCGGCAGCTTACCCCCCGGGACAGGGTATTCACCCCTCCACTTT

D gene: NA
V gene: TRBV6-6
J gene: TRBJ1-3
clone size: NA
CDR3 protein: CASSYDFPGNTIYF
CDR3 DNA: TGTGCCAGCAGTTACGACTTCCCTGGAAACACCATATATTTT

D gene: NA
V gene: TRBV7-8
J gene: TRBJ2-7
clone size: NA
CDR3 protein: CASSLRAGPYEQYF
CDR3 DNA: TGTGCCAGCAGCTTACGGGCAGGGCCCTACGAGCAGTACTTC

D gene: TRBD1
V gene: TRBV4-1
J gene: TRBJ2-2
clone size: many
CDR3 protein: CASSQPGQGNRNTGELFF
CDR3 DNA: TGCGCCAGCAGCCAGCCGGGACAGGGGAACAGGAACACCGGGGAGCTGTTTTTT

D gene: NA
V gene: TRBV7-3
J gene: TRBJ1-3
clone size: NA
CDR3 protein: CASSPDLSGNTIYF
CDR3 DNA: TGTGCCAGCAGCCCCGACCTCTCTGGAAACACCATATATTTT

D gene: TRBD2
V gene: TRBV7-3
J gene: TRBJ2-5
clone size: many
CDR3 protein: CASSPGGRGGAETQYF
CDR3 DNA: TGTGCCAGCAGCCCCGGGGGGCGGGGGGGCGCAGAGACCCAGTACTTC

D gene: TRBD1
V gene: TRBV5-3
J gene: TRBJ2-2
clone size: NA
CDR3 protein: CASSLQRSTGVTGELFF
CDR3 DNA: TGTGCCAGCAGCTTGCAGCGGTCGACAGGGGTAACCGGGGAGCTGTTTTTT

D gene: NA
V gene: TRBV7-9
J gene: TRBJ2-7
clone size: NA
CDR3 protein: CASSHRDLAYEQYF
CDR3 DNA: TGTGCCAGCAGCCACCGGGACCTAGCCTACGAGCAGTACTTC

D gene: NA
V gene: TRBV4-1
J gene: TRBJ2-5
clone size: NA
CDR3 protein: CASSQETAGHQETQYF
CDR3 DNA: TGCGCCAGCAGCCAAGAGACGGCAGGGCATCAAGAGACCCAGTACTTC

D gene: TRBD1
V gene: TRBV11-2
J gene: TRBJ1-1
clone size: NA
CDR3 protein: CASSLEIRTGKYTEAFF
CDR3 DNA: TGTGCCAGCAGCTTAGAAATCAGGACAGGAAAATACACTGAAGCTTTCTTT

D gene: TRBD1
V gene: TRBV7-9
J gene: TRBJ2-7
clone size: few
CDR3 protein: CASSPGTGITSSYEQYF
CDR3 DNA: TGTGCCAGCAGCCCCGGGACAGGGATAACCAGCTCCTACGAGCAGTACTTC

D gene: NA
V gene: TRBV6-1
J gene: TRBJ1-5
clone size: many
CDR3 protein: CASSDPRQVHYSNQPQHF
CDR3 DNA: TGTGCCAGCAGTGACCCTCGACAGGTCCATTATAGCAATCAGCCCCAGCATTTT

D gene: NA
V gene: TRBV2
J gene: TRBJ1-2
clone size: few
CDR3 protein: CASSVKDAGNYGYTF
CDR3 DNA: TGTGCCAGCAGTGTAAAAGACGCAGGGAATTATGGCTACACCTTC

D gene: TRBD1
V gene: TRBV28
J gene: TRBJ1-5
clone size: NA
CDR3 protein: CASRNRGSQPQHF
CDR3 DNA: TGTGCCAGCAGAAACAGGGGATCCCAGCCCCAGCATTTT

D gene: NA
V gene: TRBV6-1
J gene: TRBJ2-3
clone size: many
CDR3 protein: CAVSRGSAQYF
CDR3 DNA: TGTGCCGTCTCCAGGGGCAGTGCGCAGTATTTT

D gene: NA
V gene: TRBV10-3
J gene: TRBJ1-3
clone size: few
CDR3 protein: CAIQLDGFSGNTIYF
CDR3 DNA: TGTGCCATCCAGCTTGACGGTTTCTCTGGAAACACCATATATTTT

D gene: TRBD2
V gene: TRBV7-9
J gene: TRBJ2-3
clone size: few
CDR3 protein: CASSLDLSRLADTQYF
CDR3 DNA: TGTGCCAGCAGCTTAGATTTGAGCCGACTAGCGGATACGCAGTATTTT

D gene: TRBD1
V gene: TRBV4-1
J gene: TRBJ2-5
clone size: few
CDR3 protein: CASSQQDRVETQYF
CDR3 DNA: TGCGCCAGCAGCCAACAGGACAGGGTGGAGACCCAGTACTTC

D gene: NA
V gene: TRBV29-1
J gene: TRBJ1-1
clone size: NA
CDR3 protein: CSARGVQTGDTEAFF
CDR3 DNA: TGCAGCGCCCGGGGGGTCCAAACGGGGGACACTGAAGCTTTCTTT

D gene: NA
V gene: TRBV12-3/TRBV12-4
J gene: TRBJ2-1
clone size: few
CDR3 protein: CASSPSAGYNEQFF
CDR3 DNA: TGTGCCAGCAGCCCGAGCGCAGGCTACAATGAGCAGTTCTTC

D gene: NA
V gene: TRBV6-2/TRBV6-3
J gene: TRBJ2-3
clone size: NA
CDR3 protein: CASSLIAYTDTQYF
CDR3 DNA: TGTGCCAGCAGTCTTATAGCCTACACAGATACGCAGTATTTT

D gene: NA
V gene: TRBV12-3/TRBV12-4
J gene: TRBJ2-7
clone size: few
CDR3 protein: CASSSAGGYEQYF
CDR3 DNA: TGTGCCAGCAGTTCCGCCGGGGGCTACGAGCAGTACTTC

D gene: NA
V gene: TRBV29-1
J gene: TRBJ1-1
clone size: few
CDR3 protein: CSVATVYMNTEAFF
CDR3 DNA: TGCAGCGTAGCTACAGTGTACATGAACACTGAAGCTTTCTTT

D gene: NA
V gene: TRBV18
J gene: TRBJ2-2
clone size: NA
CDR3 protein: CASPGGGANTGELFF
CDR3 DNA: TGTGCCAGCCCTGGGGGCGGGGCGAACACCGGGGAGCTGTTTTTT

D gene: NA
V gene: TRBV5-1
J gene: TRBJ2-1
clone size: NA
CDR3 protein: CASSLTGDTYNEQFF
CDR3 DNA: TGCGCCAGCAGCTTGACTGGGGACACCTACAATGAGCAGTTCTTC

D gene: TRBD1
V gene: TRBV27
J gene: TRBJ1-6
clone size: few
CDR3 protein: CASSWDSPSSYNSPLHF
CDR3 DNA: TGTGCCAGCAGTTGGGACAGCCCGTCCTCCTATAATTCACCCCTCCACTTT